This paragraph covers one T cell receptor (beta chain) sequence. This receptor's antigen is unknown. Base qualities are not recorded, but no much larger clone differs from it by a single base. The data derive from a study of T cells in Graves' hyperthyroidism and ophthalmopathy (dated by TCRdb to between 2017 and 2020). Regarding the complete study: Peripheral blood samples were taken at initial diagnosis, before any treatment was given. In addition, the study compared T-cell repertoires in thyroid tissue and in blood from six Graves' hyperthyroidism patients. A discovery cohort of roughly 100 patients, about 43 with Graves' ophthalmopathy and roughly 59 with stable Graves' hyperthyroidism, was used to find distinguishing TCR V-J signatures. TCR Vbeta CDR3 sequencing of roughly 140 peripheral blood samples (over 40 ophthalmopathy, roughly 72 hyperthyroidism and roughly 17 progressor patients) is reported in the paper. Prospective prediction of ophthalmopathy was tested in an independent validation cohort consisting of some 20 hyperthyroidism patients and 17 patients who later progressed to ophthalmopathy. After sampling, hyperthyroidism patients received methimazole starting at 30 mg daily, and ophthalmopathy patients received high-dose intravenous methylprednisolone. For training and testing, the 100 or so patients in the discovery cohort were randomly divided in a 7:3 ratio. General conclusions and limits of the study: In validation, the model predicted progression to ophthalmopathy with 55% to 71% sensitivity and less than 80% specificity, a median of 6.5 months before onset. Most expanded thyroid clonotypes (frequency above 0.001) were also detected in blood, suggesting blood repertoires may reflect thyroid immune responses. Sample size was not statistically predetermined, and blinding of investigators to group allocation was not performed. A 13 V-J signature model separated ophthalmopathy from stable hyperthyroidism, with about 90% sensitivity and approximately 81% specificity in cross-validation and 80%/75% in testing.

TCR beta CDR3 regions were amplified from RNA transcripts. For the first round of RT-PCR on the TCR CDR3, the HTBI primer set was used together with the Qiagen OneStep RT-PCR kit. The libraries were constructed in a second round of multiplex PCR and then size-selected and purified. Sequencing of the libraries was done on an Illumina HiSeq2000 using paired-end 100 bp reads. On the authors' methods: Raw data were processed with SOAPnuke, discarding reads with adapters, uncalled bases, mean Phred below 15, or no exact constant-primer or identifier match. High-quality paired reads were merged with COPE v1.2.5, and unique nucleotide sequences were defined as clonotypes. Clonotypes were aligned to IMGT TRBV, TRBD and TRBJ reference segments using MiTCR v1.1. The analysis was restricted to V-J combinations with a frequency above 0.0001, which together covered 99.2% of the repertoires. The TCS score was defined as the ratio of F50 (clonal expansion) to E x V (chaos), calculated using BLOSUM62-based TCRdist between CDR3 peptides within each V-J. Welch's t-statistics and random forest reduced around 510 V-J features to 13, which were used in a naive Bayes classifier (R e1071). TCRdb reran the public reads through fastp at Q25 and MiXCR, keeping productive beta chains. A single entry per CDR3 protein holds the most common genes and DNA from its merged rows. TCRdb assigned the V and J calls; the authors' analysis was not used. The sample table shows over 700,000 distinct CDR3 sequences, and around 19% are seen once. 15% to 20% of the sample rests with the top ten.

The germline ends are 13 bases apart after V is trimmed by 4 bases and J by 0 bases. Spanning cysteine to phenylalanine, the CDR3 consists of 15 amino acids. Only CDR3 DNA remains: 45 bases, in frame from the first base. CDR1 and CDR2 were assigned from the germline V gene (reference sequence) as DFQATT and SNEGSKA. Hyperthyroidism patients were newly diagnosed, had a disease duration of under 2 months, and were aged 18 to 65 years. The study excluded patients with uncontrolled infections, other autoimmune diseases, pregnancy or lactation. Diagnoses were established on the basis of clinical symptoms, serum thyroxine and TRAb, thyroid ultrasound, and orbital computed tomography. For progressor patients, blood was drawn at the first diagnosis of hyperthyroidism, before any ophthalmopathy symptoms had appeared. Ficoll-Paque density gradient centrifugation was used to isolate PBMCs from around 10 ml of fresh peripheral blood. Progressor patients were defined as those initially diagnosed with Graves' hyperthyroidism in whom ophthalmopathy developed during follow-up. Trizol reagent was used to extract total RNA, and RNA quality was then checked on an Agilent 2100 Bioanalyzer.

The sequenced sample consisted of blood. The source is a woman between 45 and 65 years old with Graves' hyperthyroidism that later progressed to Graves' ophthalmopathy. The chain couples TRBV20-1 to TRBJ1-3; too little of a D gene remains to name it. The DNA sequence reads TGCAGTGCTACCTCTAGACACTTCTCTGGAAACACCATATATTTT. The resulting protein is CSATSRHFSGNTIYF.